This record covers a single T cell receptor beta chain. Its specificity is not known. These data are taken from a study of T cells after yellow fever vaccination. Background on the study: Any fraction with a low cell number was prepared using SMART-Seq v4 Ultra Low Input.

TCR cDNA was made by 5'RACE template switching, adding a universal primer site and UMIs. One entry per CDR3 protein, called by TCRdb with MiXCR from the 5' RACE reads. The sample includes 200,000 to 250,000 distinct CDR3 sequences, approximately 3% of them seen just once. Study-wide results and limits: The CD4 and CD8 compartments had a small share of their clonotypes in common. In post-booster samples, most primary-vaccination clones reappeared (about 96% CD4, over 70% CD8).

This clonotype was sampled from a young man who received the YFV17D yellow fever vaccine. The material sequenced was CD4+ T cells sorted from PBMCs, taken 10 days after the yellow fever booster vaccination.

For the CDR3, the DNA is TGCAGCGTTCGGGGGACAGGACTAGCAACTAATGAAAAACTGTTTTTT. This sequence encodes CSVRGTGLATNEKLFF. The gene calls are TRBV29-1 and TRBJ1-4, with TRBD1 matching over 8 bases. The CDR3 is 16 residues long. The germline gives CDR1 SQVTM, CDR2 ANQGSEA. V shed 5 bases, J shed 0 bases, and the junction held 8 bases outside the gene matches.